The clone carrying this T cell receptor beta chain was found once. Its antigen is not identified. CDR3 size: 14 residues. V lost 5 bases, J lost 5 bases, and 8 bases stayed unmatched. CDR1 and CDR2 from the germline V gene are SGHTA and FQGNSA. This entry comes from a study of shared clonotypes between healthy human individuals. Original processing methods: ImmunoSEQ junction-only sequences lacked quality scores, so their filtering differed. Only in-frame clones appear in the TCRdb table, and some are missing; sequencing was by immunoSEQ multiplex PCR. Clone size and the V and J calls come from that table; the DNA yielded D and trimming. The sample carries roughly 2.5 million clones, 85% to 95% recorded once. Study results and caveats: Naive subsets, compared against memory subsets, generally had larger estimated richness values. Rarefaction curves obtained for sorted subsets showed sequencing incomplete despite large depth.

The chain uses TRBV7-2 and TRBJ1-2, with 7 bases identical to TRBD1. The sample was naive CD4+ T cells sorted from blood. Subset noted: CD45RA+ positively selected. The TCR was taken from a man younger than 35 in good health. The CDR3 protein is CASSTGTAAYGYTF. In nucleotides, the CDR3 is TGTGCCAGCAGCACAGGGACAGCAGCGTATGGCTACACCTTC.